Each of the 16 T cell receptor beta chains below was sequenced from the same sample in a study of blood T cell repertoires in COVID-19. The repertoire was sequenced with immunoSEQ multiplex PCR; TCRdb's copy has only in-frame clones and lacks some. Among 150,000 to 180,000 clones, roughly 89% were seen once, and the ten largest hold over 0.45%. Sequencing was carried out using peripheral blood. The receptors were gathered from a man aged 50-59 years with acute or convalescent COVID-19.

This rearrangement joins TRBV5-1 to TRBJ2-3; possible D gene TRBD1, 5 bases. V lost 0 bases, J lost 4 bases, and 9 bases lay in between. The CDR3 consists of 14 residues. CDR1 SGHRS and CDR2 YFSETQ come from the germline V gene. For the CDR3, the DNA is TGCGCCAGCAGCTTGGGACAGCGAGCAGATACGCAGTATTTT. This translates into CASSLGQRADTQYF.

The rearrangement joins TRBV5-1 to TRBJ2-7, with no clear D. V dropped 0 bases and J dropped 7 bases, with 11 bases sitting between them. Germline CDR1 reads SGHRS; CDR2 reads YFSETQ. This CDR3 comprises 13 residues. In nucleotides, the CDR3 is TGCGCCAGCAGCTTGGAACCCTCTAGGGAGCAGTACGTC. Translation gives CASSLEPSREQYV.

This clone appeared a single time. This chain joins TRBV25-1 and TRBJ1-1; D remains unclear. The CDR3 is made up of 12 amino acids. CDR1 MGHDK and CDR2 SYGVNS come from the germline V gene. V dropped 7 bases and J dropped 1 base, with 7 bases sitting between them. CDR3 protein: CASMRGNTEAFF. The CDR3 bases are TGTGCCAGCATGCGTGGGAACACTGAAGCTTTCTTT.

J is TRBJ2-5 and V is TRBV30, with D possibly matching TRBD1 (6 bases). Germline V gives CDR1 GTSNPN, CDR2 SVGIG (reference sequence). V shed 2 bases and J shed 7 bases, with 14 bases lying between them. The CDR3 is made up of 13 amino acids. In DNA, the CDR3 is TGTGCCTGGAGTACCCAGGGGACCGGGACCCAGTACTTC. The encoded protein is CAWSTQGTGTQYF. Looking up the rest from reference TRBV30 and TRBJ2-5 gives the full variable domain: SQTIHQWPATLVQPVGSPLSLECTVEGTSNPNLYWYRQAAGRGLQLLFYSVGIGQISSEVPQNLSASRPQDRQFILSSKKLLLSDSGFYLCAWSTQGTGTQYFGPGTRLLVL.

This sequence joins TRBV6-2 or TRBV6-3 and TRBJ1-5, with D tentatively TRBD1 (5 bases). This CDR3 has 17 residues. Germline assignment: CDR1 MNHEY and CDR2 SVGEGT. Trimming took 0 bases from V and 2 from J, leaving 14 bases between them. The CDR3 sequence is CASSYSTAAQGNQPQHF. DNA of the CDR3: TGTGCCAGCAGTTACTCGACGGCAGCACAGGGCAATCAGCCCCAGCATTTT.

The count of this clone is one. V gene TRBV28 combines with J gene TRBJ1-2; no clear D. The length of the CDR3 is 12 residues. The germline CDR1 and CDR2 sequences are MDHEN and SYDVKM. Trimming took off 4 bases at V and 8 bases at J, with 11 bases between the two ends. The CDR3: CASSSGGDGYTF. CDR3 in DNA: TGTGCCAGCAGTTCCGGAGGAGACGGCTACACCTTC.

J is TRBJ1-3 and V is TRBV27; a possible D gene is TRBD1 (5 bases). The CDR3 is 16 residues long. Germline values: CDR1 MNHEY, CDR2 SMNVEV (reference sequence). The V gene lost 6 bases and the J gene lost 2 bases, with 17 bases spanning the gap. CDR3 residues: CASRDIAGNPGNTIYF. The CDR3 DNA follows: TGTGCCAGCAGGGACATCGCAGGAAACCCTGGAAACACCATATATTTT.

The J gene is TRBJ1-5, the V gene TRBV4-1, with 7 bases fitting TRBD1. After removal of 4 bases from V and 6 bases from J, the junction contained 9 bases not matched to a gene. The CDR3 is made up of 15 amino acids. Germline lookup yields CDR1 MGHRA and CDR2 YSYEKL. This CDR3 is CASSPVRDSGQPQHF. CDR3 DNA: TGCGCCAGCAGCCCAGTCCGGGACAGCGGTCAGCCCCAGCATTTT.

The V gene is TRBV18, the J gene TRBJ1-5; D gene unclear. CDR3 size: 13 residues. The V gene's germline CDR1 is KGHSH and CDR2 LQKENI. V shed 2 bases and J shed 7 bases, with 9 bases lying between them. CDR3 nucleotide sequence: TGTGCCAGCTCACCAGATGCAGAACAGCCCCAGCATTTT. This codes for CASSPDAEQPQHF.

This clone was detected once. J is TRBJ1-2 and V is TRBV10-1; TRBD1 matches at 8 bases. Per germline, CDR1 WNHNN and CDR2 SYGVQD (reference sequence). J lost 2 bases, V lost 5 bases, and 7 bases had no gene match. CDR3 length equals 15 residues. The CDR3 DNA reads as TGCGCCAGCAGTCAACAGGGACAGGCAAACTATGGCTACACCTTC. It codes for CASSQQGQANYGYTF.

This clone was counted a single time. V gene TRBV9 combines with J gene TRBJ1-2; maybe TRBD1 (5 bases). CDR3 length: 16 residues. The ends were cut back, 0 bases at V and 2 bases at J, with 14 bases in the middle. Germline CDR1 and CDR2: SGDLS and YYNGEE. CDR3 in DNA: TGTGCCAGCAGCGTAGCTCCCGGCGGACAAAACTATGGCTACACCTTC. It yields the protein CASSVAPGGQNYGYTF.

This clone appeared once. The rearrangement uses TRBV18 and TRBJ2-1; 9 nucleotides match TRBD2. Germline V gene data show CDR1 as KGHSH and CDR2 as LQKENI. The CDR3 has 16 residues. After removal of 6 bases from V and 9 bases from J, the junction contained 15 bases not matched to a gene. The CDR3 reads CASSLNSGGLSLEQFF. The CDR3 DNA reads as TGTGCCAGCTCCCTTAATAGCGGGGGACTGTCGCTTGAGCAGTTCTTC.

This clone was observed a handful of times. The rearrangement joins TRBV5-4 to TRBJ2-1, with 8 bases that match TRBD2. Germline CDR1 reads SGHNT; CDR2 reads YYREEE (reference sequence). V shed 0 bases, J shed 0 bases, and the junction held 8 bases outside the gene matches. The length of the CDR3 is 18 residues. CDR3 residues: CASSLGLAGRSSYNEQFF. In DNA form, the CDR3 reads TGTGCCAGCAGCTTGGGCCTAGCGGGCCGGAGCTCCTACAATGAGCAGTTCTTC.

This chain links TRBV6-2 or TRBV6-3 with TRBJ1-5, with D unclear. The CDR3 length is 13 residues. In germline, CDR1 is MNHEY, CDR2 SVGEGT. The V and J ends lost 2 bases and 6 bases respectively, with 8 bases between them. CDR3 protein: CASSYREAQPQHF. As DNA, the CDR3 is TGTGCCAGCAGTTACCGGGAGGCTCAGCCCCAGCATTTT.

The chain employs TRBV10-1 and TRBJ2-1; 7 bases align to TRBD1. Trimming cost V 5 bases and J 2 bases; bases outside gene matches: 3. The germline V gene has CDR1 WNHNN and CDR2 SYGVQD (reference sequence). The CDR3 runs to 14 residues. CDR3 region: CASSKGTAYNEQFF. The DNA for the CDR3 is TGCGCCAGCAGTAAAGGGACAGCCTACAATGAGCAGTTCTTC.

The V gene is TRBV5-4, the J gene TRBJ2-1, with TRBD2 identical over 10 bases. The CDR3 is 17 residues long. Per germline, CDR1 SGHNT and CDR2 YYREEE (reference sequence). V shed 4 bases, J shed 7 bases, and the junction held 14 bases outside the gene matches. CDR3 DNA: TGTGCCAGCAGCCTTACCCAACTTAGCGGGAGGAGGAATGAGCAGTTCTTC. It is translated as CASSLTQLSGRRNEQFF.